These T cell receptor beta chains were read from a single sample in a study of beta chain features in type 1 diabetes. The protocol was immunoSEQ multiplex PCR, while the TCRdb copy is restricted to in-frame clones and leaves out a portion. The sample lists 300,000 or so clones, around an eighth seen once, with 0.015% in the top ten. Sample: naive CD4+ T cells from blood. These receptors were collected from a woman aged 18-29 years with type 1 diabetes. Each CDR3 is given with its conserved first and last residue. D genes are given only for firm matches. For some rows the clone size is stated as once, few or many, or as a class when expanded; others skip it.

>TRBJ2-7|TRBV7-2|NA|NA
CASSLQDTYEQYF
TGTGCCAGCAGCTTACAGGACACCTACGAGCAGTACTTC
>TRBJ2-1|TRBV11-3|TRBD2|few
CASSLDPGTSVNNEQFF
TGTGCCAGCAGCTTAGATCCCGGGACTAGCGTTAACAATGAGCAGTTCTTC
>TRBJ1-2|TRBV27|NA|few
CASRGLRGGGGYTF
TGTGCCAGCAGAGGTCTAAGGGGAGGCGGCGGCTACACCTTC
>TRBJ1-2|TRBV9|NA|few
CASSVDIGTLYGYTF
TGTGCCAGCAGCGTAGACATCGGGACACTCTATGGCTACACCTTC
>TRBJ1-5|TRBV19|TRBD1|NA
CASSAPGQSINQPQHF
TGTGCCAGTAGTGCTCCGGGACAGAGTATTAATCAGCCCCAGCATTTT
>TRBJ2-1|TRBV19|TRBD2|NA
CASSRGLGLADYNEQFF
TGTGCCAGTAGCCGTGGTTTAGGACTAGCGGATTACAATGAGCAGTTCTTC
>TRBJ2-5|TRBV7-8|TRBD1|NA
CASSLAGRGPLQETQYF
TGTGCCAGCAGCTTAGCGGGTAGGGGGCCCCTCCAAGAGACCCAGTACTTC
>TRBJ2-3|TRBV30|TRBD1|NA
CAWSAGQGAGDTQYF
TGTGCCTGGAGTGCGGGACAGGGGGCTGGAGATACGCAGTATTTT
>TRBJ2-5|TRBV27|TRBD1|few
CASSLSSTGETQYF
TGTGCCAGCAGTTTATCGTCGACAGGGGAGACCCAGTACTTC
>TRBJ1-1|TRBV29-1|TRBD1|NA
CSVGRDSSMNTEAFF
TGCAGCGTTGGCCGGGACAGCAGTATGAACACTGAAGCTTTCTTT
>TRBJ1-2|TRBV2|NA|NA
CASRGGNSYGYTF
TGTGCCAGTCGGGGTGGGAACAGCTATGGCTACACCTTC
>TRBJ2-7|TRBV5-6|TRBD1|NA
CASSRDRGLNEQYF
TGTGCCAGCAGCCGCGACAGGGGGCTCAACGAGCAGTACTTC
>TRBJ1-2|TRBV5-8|NA|NA
CASSESLGPYGYTF
TGTGCCAGCAGTGAATCCCTGGGCCCCTATGGCTACACCTTC
>TRBJ1-5|TRBV30|NA|few
CAWSLRGNQPQHF
TGTGCCTGGAGTTTGAGGGGCAATCAGCCCCAGCATTTT
>TRBJ2-3|TRBV27|NA|few
CASSPNTDTQYF
TGTGCCAGCAGCCCCAACACAGATACGCAGTATTTT
>TRBJ1-2|TRBV7-2|NA|few
CASSSEVKANYGYTF
TGTGCCAGCAGCTCTGAGGTGAAAGCTAACTATGGCTACACCTTC